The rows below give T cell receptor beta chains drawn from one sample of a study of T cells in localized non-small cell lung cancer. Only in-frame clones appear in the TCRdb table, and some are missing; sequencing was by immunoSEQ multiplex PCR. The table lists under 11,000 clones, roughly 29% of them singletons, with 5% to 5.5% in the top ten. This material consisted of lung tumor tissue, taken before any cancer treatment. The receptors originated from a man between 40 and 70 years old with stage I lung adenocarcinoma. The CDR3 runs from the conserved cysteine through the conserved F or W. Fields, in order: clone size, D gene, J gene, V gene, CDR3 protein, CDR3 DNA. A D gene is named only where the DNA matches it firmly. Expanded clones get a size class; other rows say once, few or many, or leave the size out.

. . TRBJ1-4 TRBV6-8 CASSAQQEGKLFF TGTGCCAGCAGTGCCCAACAGGAAGGAAAACTGTTTTTT
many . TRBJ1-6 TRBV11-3 CASSLSQVGSPLHF TGTGCCAGCAGCTTGTCCCAGGTGGGATCACCCCTCCACTTT
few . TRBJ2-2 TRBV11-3 CASSLYPGAGELFF TGTGCCAGCAGCCTTTACCCAGGGGCCGGGGAGCTGTTTTTT
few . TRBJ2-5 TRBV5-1 CASSLGQGGGRETQYF TGCGCCAGCAGCTTGGGACAGGGTGGGGGGCGAGAGACCCAGTACTTC
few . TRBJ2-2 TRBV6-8 CASSYSLGVVGELFF TGTGCCAGCAGTTACTCTCTTGGGGTGGTCGGGGAGCTGTTTTTT
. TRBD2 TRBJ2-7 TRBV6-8 CASSRAGSAFYEQYF TGTGCCAGCAGTCGAGCGGGGTCTGCGTTCTACGAGCAGTACTTC
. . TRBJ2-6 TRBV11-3 CASSLERNSGANVLTF TGTGCCAGCAGCTTGGAGCGGAACTCTGGGGCCAACGTCCTGACTTTC
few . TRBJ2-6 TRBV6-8 CASSYSRSTGANVLTF TGTGCCAGCAGTTACTCGAGAAGCACTGGGGCCAACGTCCTGACTTTC
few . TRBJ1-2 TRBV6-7 CATRDFPPYTF TGTGCCACCCGGGACTTTCCACCCTACACCTTC
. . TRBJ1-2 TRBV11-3 CASSTSWGIHYGYTF TGTGCCAGCAGCACCTCGTGGGGGATCCACTATGGCTACACCTTC
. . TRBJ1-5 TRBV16 CASSQSIRALNQPQHF TGTGCCAGCAGCCAATCTATTCGGGCCCTCAATCAGCCCCAGCATTTT
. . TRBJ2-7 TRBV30 CAWRQGNEQYF TGTGCCTGGAGACAAGGGAACGAGCAGTACTTC
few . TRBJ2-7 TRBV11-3 CASSLVGSVEYEQYF TGTGCCAGCAGCTTAGTCGGTAGCGTGGAATACGAGCAGTACTTC
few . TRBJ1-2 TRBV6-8 CASSRDRLPLSNYGYTF TGTGCCAGCAGCCGTGACAGGCTTCCCCTTTCTAACTATGGCTACACCTTC
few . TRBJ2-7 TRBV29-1 CSVEDRTGLEQYF TGCAGCGTTGAAGATCGGACCGGGCTCGAGCAGTACTTC
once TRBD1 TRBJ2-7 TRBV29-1 CSVGTGVYEQYF TGCAGCGTGGGGACAGGGGTTTACGAGCAGTACTTC
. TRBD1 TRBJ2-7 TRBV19 CASSFRDRDYEQYF TGTGCCAGTAGTTTTCGGGACAGGGACTACGAGCAGTACTTC
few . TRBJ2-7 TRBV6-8 CASSVQGTYEQYF TGTGCCAGCAGTGTTCAGGGTACCTACGAGCAGTACTTC
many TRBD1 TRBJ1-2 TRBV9 CASSAQGRRNGYTF TGTGCCAGCAGCGCACAGGGGCGCCGGAATGGCTACACCTTC
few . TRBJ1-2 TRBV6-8 CASSYQEIYGYTF TGTGCCAGCAGTTACCAGGAAATCTATGGCTACACCTTC
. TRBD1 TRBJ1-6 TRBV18 CASSRRDRSDSPLHF TGTGCCAGCTCACGACGGGACAGATCCGATTCACCCCTCCACTTT
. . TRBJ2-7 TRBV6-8 CASSYGGLDEQYF TGTGCCAGCAGTTACGGGGGGCTGGACGAGCAGTACTTC